The 7 T cell receptor beta chains presented below share a single source sample, sequenced in a study of blood T cells in healthy people across ages. PCR was performed a second time for about 7 to 11 cycles using a sample-barcoded 5' primer and a J-beta primer mix. TCRdb fed the 5' RACE reads into MiXCR, producing one record per CDR3 protein. The table lists over 450,000 distinct CDR3 sequences, less than 25% of them singletons. This sample also appeared in a second study, on T cells of mothers and their children.

The specimen was blood. The receptors stem from a boy aged 5-17 years in good health.

This sequence joins TRBV12-5 and TRBJ2-5, with 12 positions matching TRBD2. Losses at the gene ends were 1 base for V and 2 bases for J; bases not matched to a gene: 5. Germline V gene data show CDR1 as LGHNT and CDR2 as FRNRAP. The CDR3 covers 17 residues. The CDR3 region is CASGLGTSGRSQETQYF. The CDR3, as DNA: TGTGCTAGTGGTTTGGGTACTAGCGGGAGGTCGCAAGAGACCCAGTACTTC.

The rearrangement links TRBV2 to TRBJ2-5, with TRBD2 identical over 10 bases. This CDR3 is 19 amino acids long. Unmatched junction bases numbered 16, after V lost 2 bases and J lost 4 bases. Germline V CDR1 and CDR2: SNHLY, FYNNEI. CDR3 DNA: TGTGCCAGCAGTGAATTTCACAGAGAGCTAGCGGGAGAGGGAGAGACCCAGTACTTC. This sequence encodes CASSEFHRELAGEGETQYF. Filled out from reference TRBV2 and TRBJ2-5, the complete variable domain reads EPEVTQTPSHQVTQMGQEVILRCVPISNHLYFYWYRQILGQKVEFLVSFYNNEISEKSEIFDDQFSVERPDGSNFTLKIRSTKLEDSAMYFCASSEFHRELAGEGETQYFGPGTRLLVL.

The V call is TRBV27, the J call TRBJ1-1, with 7 bases aligning to TRBD1. The CDR3 is made up of 16 amino acids. Trimming removed 2 bases from V and 0 bases from J; junction bases left unmatched: 6. Germline CDR1 reads MNHEY; CDR2 reads SMNVEV (reference sequence). The CDR3: CASSLSSGGVNTEAFF. The CDR3 DNA reads as TGTGCCAGCAGTTTAAGTTCAGGGGGGGTGAACACTGAAGCTTTCTTT.

This clonotype turned up a few times. The chain has TRBV14 and TRBJ1-2, with D maybe TRBD1 (5 bases). CDR3 length equals 13 residues. CDR1 is SGHDN and CDR2 is FVKESK in the germline V gene. With 4 bases removed from V and 7 bases from J, the gap between germline ends came to 13 bases. For the CDR3, the DNA is TGTGCCAGCAGCCGCATAACCAGGGCTGGCTACACCTTC. Its protein product is CASSRITRAGYTF.

This clonotype was observed a few times. The chain joins TRBV5-1 to TRBJ2-1; 9 bases match TRBD2. V lost 1 base to trimming and J lost 2 bases; unmatched junction nucleotides: 10. Germline loops: CDR1 SGHRS, CDR2 YFSETQ. The CDR3 is 18 residues long. This CDR3 is CASSLRSSGGPAYNEQFF. The CDR3 DNA is TGCGCCAGCAGCTTGAGAAGTAGCGGGGGCCCTGCCTACAATGAGCAGTTCTTC.

This clonotype was counted a few times. The chain is built from TRBV30 and TRBJ2-2; 10 nucleotides agree with TRBD1. CDR3 length: 12 residues. CDR1 is GTSNPN and CDR2 is SVGIG in the germline V gene (reference sequence). V lost 5 bases to trimming and J lost 6 bases; unmatched junction nucleotides: 0. CDR3 sequence: CAWGQGAGELFF. CDR3 DNA: TGTGCCTGGGGACAGGGGGCCGGGGAGCTGTTTTTT.

The sample holds many counts of this clonotype. V is TRBV12-2 and J is TRBJ1-1; TRBD1 was called by the table and not checked on the DNA. TRBV12-2 counts as a pseudogene. The CDR3 is made up of 14 amino acids. The CDR3 DNA reads as TGTGCAAGTCGCTTAGGGACAGCAAACACTGAAGCTTTCTTT. Its protein is CASRLGTANTEAFF.